Detailed here is one T cell receptor (beta chain). This entry comes from a study of T cell changes during pregnancy in multiple sclerosis. Germline CDR1 is SGHAT and CDR2 is FQNNGV. V lost 5 bases to trimming and J lost 4 bases, with 14 bases between them. The CDR3 loop spans 14 amino acids. Produced via immunoSEQ multiplex PCR; TCRdb's table is partial and in-frame only. The data show over 20,000 clones, with 70% to 90% seen just once and around 7.6% held by the top ten. The TCR originated in a female donor with multiple sclerosis, enrolled in a pregnancy study. Source: CD8+ T cells from peripheral blood mononuclear cells, taken before pregnancy. V and J are TRBV11-2 and TRBJ1-1; D ambiguous. Here the CDR3 reads CASSPRWQSTEAFF. The CDR3 bases are TGTGCCAGCAGCCCCAGGTGGCAGTCCACTGAAGCTTTCTTT.